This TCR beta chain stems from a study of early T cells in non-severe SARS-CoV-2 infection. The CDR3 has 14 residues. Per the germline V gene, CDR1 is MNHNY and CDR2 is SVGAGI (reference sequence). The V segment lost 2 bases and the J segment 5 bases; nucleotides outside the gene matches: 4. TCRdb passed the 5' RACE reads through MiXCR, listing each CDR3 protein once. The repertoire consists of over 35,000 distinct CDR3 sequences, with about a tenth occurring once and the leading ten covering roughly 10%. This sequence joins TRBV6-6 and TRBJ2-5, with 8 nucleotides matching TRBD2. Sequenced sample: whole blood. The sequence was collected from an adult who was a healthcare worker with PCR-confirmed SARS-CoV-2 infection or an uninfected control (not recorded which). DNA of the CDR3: TGTGCCAGCAGTTACCCGGGAGGGGCGGAGACCCAGTACTTC. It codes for CASSYPGGAETQYF.